Shown below are 5 T cell receptor beta chains from a single sample sequenced in a study of CD8 T cells in Susac syndrome. An input of about 0.45 to 1 ug of RNA was subjected to reverse transcription using random hexamers. From the immunoSEQ multiplex PCR reads, TCRdb called clonotypes with MiXCR, one entry per CDR3 protein. The data contain approximately 200,000 distinct CDR3 sequences, 90% to 97% of them singletons. The sequencing sample was made of CD4+ T cells from PBMCs. The receptors were gathered from a human donor with multiple sclerosis.

The chain uses TRBV29-1 and TRBJ2-1, with D perhaps being TRBD1 or TRBD2 (5 bases each). In germline, CDR1 is SQVTM, CDR2 ANQGSEA. CDR3 size: 14 residues. Between the trimmed V and J ends, which lost 0 bases and 8 bases, there was a span of 14 bases. CDR3 coding DNA: TGCAGCGTTGAAGATCTGGGAGAAGGGGATGAGCAGTTCTTC. It specifies CSVEDLGEGDEQFF.

The rearrangement uses TRBV30 and TRBJ1-5; 9 bases agree with TRBD1. Germline CDR1 is GTSNPN and CDR2 is SVGIG (reference sequence). The ends lost 2 bases at V and 6 bases at J; junction bases unmatched: 5. The CDR3 spans 14 residues. The CDR3 DNA reads TGTGCCTGGAGTCCGGGACAGGGATTTCAGCCCCAGCATTTT. Translation: CAWSPGQGFQPQHF.

The J gene is TRBJ1-2, the V gene TRBV29-1; D uncertain. The V end was cut by 7 bases, the J end by 2 bases, with 8 bases between. The CDR3 is 11 residues long. Per the germline V gene, CDR1 is SQVTM and CDR2 is ANQGSEA. CDR3 residues: CSGTENYGYTF. The DNA for the CDR3 is TGCAGCGGCACAGAGAACTATGGCTACACCTTC.

The chain carries TRBV5-4 and TRBJ2-1, with a possible D match to TRBD2 (6 bases). Per the germline V gene, CDR1 is SGHNT and CDR2 is YYREEE (reference sequence). Trimming removed 0 bases from V and 7 bases from J, with 11 bases in between. This CDR3 contains 14 residues. The CDR3 nucleotides are TGTGCCAGCAGCTTGGGGTTAGCGGAGAATGAGCAGTTCTTC. It translates to CASSLGLAENEQFF.

The genes are TRBV27 and TRBJ2-1; TRBD2 agrees at 10 bases. Germline CDR1 MNHEY, CDR2 SMNVEV (reference sequence). This CDR3 comprises 17 residues. Unmatched junction bases numbered 15, after V lost 6 bases and J lost 7 bases. The CDR3 coding sequence is TGTGCCAGCAGAAAGGGGATAGCGGGGGGTGTAGCGAATGAGCAGTTCTTC. It is translated as CASRKGIAGGVANEQFF.